The 28 T cell receptor beta chains given below trace back to one sample, sequenced in a study of shared T cell receptors in the human thymus. The repertoire was sequenced with immunoSEQ multiplex PCR; TCRdb's copy has only in-frame clones and lacks some. The table shows fewer than 700,000 clones, with approximately 90% occurring only once. These records were also assigned to another study, of human thymus T cells.

The specimen was thymocytes. These receptors all stem from a boy under two years old with a congenital heart defect.

V usage is TRBV20-1 and J usage is TRBJ2-7; D remains unclear. Looked up from germline, CDR1 is DFQATT and CDR2 is SNEGSKA (reference sequence). CDR3 length: 11 residues. Trimming stripped 0 bases from V and 5 bases from J, with 5 bases between. The CDR3 region has the DNA TGCAGTGCTAGAGATCTCCACGAGCAGTACTTC. Encoded protein: CSARDLHEQYF.

The chain combines TRBV6-6 with TRBJ2-7, with 10 bases fitting TRBD1. V lost 0 bases and J lost 2; bases outside the gene matches: 4. This CDR3 has 16 amino acids. CDR1 and CDR2 from the germline V gene are MNHNY and SVGAGI (reference sequence). In nucleotides, the CDR3 is TGTGCCAGCAGTTACTCGAGGACAGGGGGTCCCTACGAGCAGTACTTC. The encoded protein is CASSYSRTGGPYEQYF.

This clone was detected only once. This sequence joins TRBV19 and TRBJ2-7; unclear D gene. Germline V CDR1 and CDR2: LNHDA, SQIVND (reference sequence). V lost 4 bases and J lost 3, with 25 bases in between. The CDR3 has 18 amino acids. CDR3 nucleotide sequence: TGTGCCAGTAGTAGAAGGCTTATGCAGCAGGCGACGGTCTACGAGCAGTACTTC. This translates into CASSRRLMQQATVYEQYF.

CDR3 amino acids: CASSSGTPPPFAKNIQYF. CDR3 bases: TGTGCCAGCAGTTCCGGGACTCCTCCACCGTTTGCCAAAAACATTCAGTACTTC. The gene calls are TRBV5-4 and TRBJ2-4; D might be TRBD2 (6 bases). Germline V gene data show CDR1 as SGHNT and CDR2 as YYREEE (reference sequence). Trimming pared 5 bases from V and 1 base from J, leaving 22 bases between. The CDR3 covers 18 residues.

The V call is TRBV19, the J call TRBJ2-1; TRBD1 aligns across 7 bases. The V gene's germline CDR1 is LNHDA and CDR2 SQIVND (reference sequence). With V trimmed by 7 bases and J by 5 bases, 8 bases remained unmatched. CDR3 size: 14 residues. CDR3 DNA: TGTGCCAGTACGCCGGGACAGCCCGACAATGAGCAGTTCTTC. Translated, it gives CASTPGQPDNEQFF.

The chain has TRBV5-1 and TRBJ2-2, with unresolved D. V shed 0 bases and J shed 1 base, with 4 bases lying between them. CDR1 and CDR2 (germline): SGHRS, YFSETQ. The CDR3 totals 14 residues. The CDR3 coding sequence is TGCGCCAGCAGCTTGGACTTGAACACCGGGGAGCTGTTTTTT. Translating it yields CASSLDLNTGELFF.

CDR3 in DNA: TGTGCCAGCAGCTTCGACAGGACTCTTGATTGTGAAAAACTGTTTTTT. Translation: CASSFDRTLDCEKLFF. J is TRBJ1-4 and V is TRBV5-6, with D possibly TRBD1 on 6 matching bases. V lost 2 bases and J lost 7, with 18 bases in between. Germline V gene sequence: CDR1 SGHDT, CDR2 YYEEEE. The CDR3 contains 16 residues.

This clone occurred once. The chain employs TRBV6-1 and TRBJ1-1; weak D call: TRBD1 (6 bases). V shed 0 bases and J shed 0 bases, with 20 bases lying between them. CDR3 size: 19 residues. The germline CDR1 and CDR2 sequences are MNHNS and SASEGT. The CDR3 spells CASSEARGGQYTMNTEAFF. In nucleotides, the CDR3 is TGTGCCAGCAGTGAAGCGAGGGGGGGTCAGTACACGATGAACACTGAAGCTTTCTTT.

This rearrangement joins TRBV5-1 to TRBJ2-1; D may be TRBD1 (6 bases). Germline CDR1 SGHRS, CDR2 YFSETQ. V was cut by 2 bases and J by 7 bases, with 7 bases left in between. The CDR3 consists of 12 residues. Written as DNA, the CDR3 is TGCGCCAGCAGCTTAGGGGGAAATGAGCAGTTCTTC. It codes for CASSLGGNEQFF.

The J gene is TRBJ2-3, the V gene TRBV5-1, with TRBD2 matching 11 bases. Germline V CDR1 and CDR2: SGHRS, YFSETQ. This CDR3 is 17 amino acids long. The trim removed 3 bases at V and 1 base at J, leaving 7 bases unmatched. This CDR3 is CASSSRLAGRGTDTQYF. CDR3 bases: TGCGCCAGCAGCTCACGACTAGCGGGGCGGGGCACAGATACGCAGTATTTT.

The V call is TRBV27, the J call TRBJ1-2; the match to TRBD1 covers 11 bases. V gave up 3 bases and J gave up 4 bases; unmatched junction bases: 4. CDR3 length: 15 amino acids. From germline, CDR1 is MNHEY and CDR2 SMNVEV (reference sequence). CDR3 protein: CASSLRGQGGYGYTF. The CDR3 DNA is TGTGCCAGCAGTTTGCGGGGACAGGGGGGCTATGGCTACACCTTC.

This clone appeared once. The rearrangement joins TRBV4-1 to TRBJ1-1, with D unresolved. The CDR3 sequence is 13 residues long. From germline, CDR1 is MGHRA and CDR2 YSYEKL. The V and J ends lost 2 bases and 1 base respectively, with 5 bases between them. The DNA of the CDR3 is TGCGCCAGCAGCCAACCGGGGAACACTGAAGCTTTCTTT. Translated, it gives CASSQPGNTEAFF.

The rearrangement joins TRBV28 to TRBJ1-2; no firm D call. The CDR3 sequence is 11 residues long. V lost 6 bases and J lost 8, with 10 bases in between. CDR1 is MDHEN and CDR2 is SYDVKM in the germline V gene. The CDR3 loop is CASSPGRGYTF. The DNA of the CDR3 is TGTGCCAGCAGCCCCGGGAGGGGCTACACCTTC.

The chain joins TRBV5-1 to TRBJ2-2, with TRBD1 identical over 7 bases. From germline, CDR1 is SGHRS and CDR2 YFSETQ. The CDR3 is 16 residues long. The V segment lost 3 bases and the J segment 7 bases; nucleotides outside the gene matches: 12. The CDR3: CASSWGLTGHGGELFF. CDR3 DNA sequence: TGCGCCAGCAGCTGGGGGCTGACAGGGCACGGCGGGGAGCTGTTTTTT.

Remarks on this clone: The sample has other DNA sequences that encode this CDR3 too. This sequence joins TRBV27 and TRBJ1-5; possible D gene TRBD1, 5 bases. The CDR3 length is 13 residues. With 5 bases removed from V and 3 bases from J, the gap between germline ends came to 8 bases. Looked up from germline, CDR1 is MNHEY and CDR2 is SMNVEV (reference sequence). The CDR3 sequence is CASSRGSNQPQHF. The CDR3 nucleotides are TGTGCCAGCAGTCGGGGGTCCAATCAGCCCCAGCATTTT.

The rearrangement uses TRBV30 and TRBJ2-7; TRBD2 matches 12 bases. Germline-derived CDR1 and CDR2 are GTSNPN and SVGIG (reference sequence). V lost 5 bases and J lost 4; bases outside the gene matches: 6. The CDR3 is 14 residues long. The CDR3 region has the DNA TGTGCCTGGCCCCCGACTAGCGGGAGTTACGAGCAGTACTTC. Translated: CAWPPTSGSYEQYF.

The chain links TRBV25-1 to TRBJ2-5, with a possible D match to TRBD1 (6 bases). This CDR3 is built from 11 residues. CDR1 is MGHDK, CDR2 SYGVNS, per germline. V gave up 5 bases and J gave up 8 bases, with 9 bases separating them. CDR3 region: CASSKQGTQYF. For the CDR3, the DNA is TGTGCCAGCAGTAAACAGGGAACCCAGTACTTC. The full variable domain, in which reference TRBV25-1 and TRBJ2-5 provide the parts outside the CDR3, is EADIYQTPRYLVIGTGKKITLECSQTMGHDKMYWYQQDPGMELHLIHYSYGVNSTEKGDLSSESTVSRIRTEHFPLTLESARPSHTSQYLCASSKQGTQYFGPGTRLLVL.

The chain joins TRBV27 to TRBJ1-2, with D possibly being TRBD1 (6 bases). Trimming took off 6 bases at V and 0 bases at J, with 14 bases between the two ends. The germline V gene has CDR1 MNHEY and CDR2 SMNVEV (reference sequence). The CDR3 runs 15 residues. In DNA form, the CDR3 reads TGTGCCAGCAGCCCCCCCGGGGGGCCTAACTATGGCTACACCTTC. Protein product: CASSPPGGPNYGYTF.

The gene calls are TRBV7-9 and TRBJ2-2; 11 nucleotides agree with TRBD2. CDR3 length: 19 residues. Germline V gives CDR1 SEHNR, CDR2 FQNEAQ (reference sequence). Germline trimming cut 1 base from V and 0 bases from J; bases unmatched to any gene: 7. CDR3 bases: TGTGCCAGCAGCTTAGGGGGACTAGCGGACGCGTCGAACACCGGGGAGCTGTTTTTT. This sequence encodes CASSLGGLADASNTGELFF.

CDR3 loop: CASRGRGLNEKLFF. DNA of the CDR3: TGTGCCAGCAGGGGCAGGGGGCTGAATGAAAAACTGTTTTTT. The J gene is TRBJ1-4, the V gene TRBV6-5, with 8 nucleotides matching TRBD1. The CDR3 length is 14 residues. CDR1 and CDR2 from the germline V gene are MNHEY and SVGAGI. V lost 6 bases to trimming and J lost 5 bases; unmatched junction nucleotides: 5.

This chain joins TRBV11-3 and TRBJ2-1; TRBD1 agrees at 10 bases. Looked up from germline, CDR1 is SGHNT and CDR2 is YENEEA. Unmatched junction bases numbered 3, after V lost 5 bases and J lost 8 bases. CDR3 size: 13 residues. CDR3 bases: TGTGCCAGCAGCCCCGGGACAGGGGATGAGCAGTTCTTC. Amino acid sequence: CASSPGTGDEQFF.

This chain uses TRBV2 with TRBJ2-3, with D hard to call. The CDR3 sequence is 13 residues long. Looked up from germline, CDR1 is SNHLY and CDR2 is FYNNEI. Trimming shortened V by 10 bases and J by 1 base, and 12 bases separated the two germline ends. The CDR3 bases are TGTGCCACCACTTCCTCACGCACAGATACGCAGTATTTT. Translation gives CATTSSRTDTQYF.

The J gene is TRBJ2-1, the V gene TRBV27; D gene uncertain. The CDR3 sequence is 13 residues long. Germline assignment: CDR1 MNHEY and CDR2 SMNVEV (reference sequence). V gave up 4 bases and J gave up 5 bases, with 9 bases separating them. The DNA of the CDR3 is TGTGCCAGCAGTTGGAGTAGCAACAATGAGCAGTTCTTC. This encodes CASSWSSNNEQFF.

The chain carries TRBV29-1 and TRBJ2-2; 8 nucleotides agree with TRBD1. Germline CDR1 is SQVTM and CDR2 is ANQGSEA. The CDR3 spans 20 residues. The junction had 18 bases not matched to a gene; V was cut back by 2 bases and J by 1 base. CDR3 amino acids: CSVEIVPSGTGGGNTGELFF. The CDR3 nucleotides read TGCAGCGTTGAAATCGTTCCATCCGGGACAGGAGGCGGGAACACCGGGGAGCTGTTTTTT.

This chain links TRBV4-1 with TRBJ2-5; 10 nucleotides align to TRBD2. The V gene's germline CDR1 is MGHRA and CDR2 YSYEKL. This CDR3 is built from 18 residues. The V gene end was trimmed by 4 bases and the J gene end by 1 base; junction bases not matched to a gene: 12. The CDR3 protein is CASSPDGPSGGLQETQYF. The DNA of the CDR3 is TGCGCCAGCAGCCCCGACGGTCCTAGCGGGGGCCTCCAAGAGACCCAGTACTTC.

The CDR3 DNA reads as TGTGCCCTACTAGCGGGAGATGACAATGAGCAGTTCTTC. Protein sequence: CALLAGDDNEQFF. This sequence joins TRBV30 and TRBJ2-1; 11 positions match TRBD2. Unmatched junction bases numbered 5, after V lost 8 bases and J lost 5 bases. There are 13 residues in the CDR3. Germline values: CDR1 GTSNPN, CDR2 SVGIG (reference sequence).

This chain uses TRBV11-2 with TRBJ2-1; TRBD2 aligns across 14 bases. V dropped 5 bases and J dropped 8; count of bases not matched to a gene: 17. This CDR3 contains 19 residues. The germline V gene has CDR1 SGHAT and CDR2 FQNNGV. This CDR3 is CASSAFRAFPGLAGDEQFF. CDR3 DNA: TGTGCCAGCAGCGCATTTAGGGCTTTTCCGGGACTAGCGGGAGATGAGCAGTTCTTC.

J is TRBJ1-2 and V is TRBV5-1; weak D call: TRBD1 (5 bases). CDR1 is SGHRS and CDR2 is YFSETQ in the germline V gene. The CDR3 has 16 amino acids. V lost 0 bases and J lost 0, with 12 bases in between. The CDR3 protein is CASSLAGGSANYGYTF. DNA for the CDR3: TGCGCCAGCAGCTTGGCGGGGGGTTCCGCTAACTATGGCTACACCTTC.